A single sample is the source of the 16 T cell receptor beta chains below, sequenced in a study of OX40 agonist ivuxolimab in advanced cancers. Method: immunoSEQ multiplex PCR; TCRdb's copy keeps in-frame clones and lacks some. The sample lists 60,000 to 85,000 clones; about nine tenths were seen once. The sequenced sample was CD4+ or CD8+ T cells sorted from blood, obtained in a trial of the OX40 agonist ivuxolimab. Receptor source: an adult with an advanced solid tumor such as melanoma, head and neck, liver or kidney cancer.

The V and J genes are TRBV5-1 and TRBJ2-1, with D perhaps TRBD2 (6 bases). This CDR3 has 15 residues. The germline V and J ends were trimmed by 2 bases and 2 bases, with 11 bases remaining between them. The germline V gene has CDR1 SGHRS and CDR2 YFSETQ. The CDR3 DNA reads as TGCGCCAGCAGCTTTGGGCGGGAAACCTACAATGAGCAGTTCTTC. Its protein is CASSFGRETYNEQFF.

The chain combines TRBV4-1 with TRBJ1-1; TRBD1 agrees at 8 bases. The CDR3 length is 14 residues. Trimming removed 6 bases from V and 5 bases from J; junction bases left unmatched: 8. The germline V gene has CDR1 MGHRA and CDR2 YSYEKL. The CDR3 nucleotides are TGCGCCAGCAGGCGGCAGGGGGCTAAGACTGAAGCTTTCTTT. It specifies CASRRQGAKTEAFF.

This chain uses TRBV10-3 with TRBJ2-5; D perhaps matches TRBD1 (5 bases). The end of the DNA is better explained by TRBJ2-7, so the J call may be wrong. CDR1 and CDR2 (germline): ENHRY, SYGVKD. The length of the CDR3 is 13 residues. CDR3 bases: TGTGCCATCAGTGGGGTAGGGGCGGACGAGCAGTACTTC. It yields the protein CAISGVGADEQYF.

This sequence joins TRBV7-9 and TRBJ2-1; D not certain. Looked up from germline, CDR1 is SEHNR and CDR2 is FQNEAQ (reference sequence). V lost 2 bases, J lost 7 bases, and 3 bases lay in between. CDR3 length: 11 amino acids. DNA for the CDR3: TGTGCCAGCAGCTTAAGGAATGAGCAGTTCTTC. Its translation: CASSLRNEQFF.

The gene calls are TRBV4-3 and TRBJ1-1; perhaps TRBD1 as D (6 bases). The CDR3 runs 13 residues. Germline CDR1 is LGHNA and CDR2 is YSLEER. Between the trimmed V and J ends, which lost 5 bases and 5 bases, there was a span of 12 bases. CDR3 sequence (DNA): TGCGCCAGCAGCATCGGGACACAGACTGAAGCTTTCTTT. Translation gives CASSIGTQTEAFF.

This chain links TRBV11-2 with TRBJ2-2; D is undetermined. V was clipped by 4 bases and J by 0 bases, with 12 bases between them. The germline gives CDR1 SGHAT, CDR2 FQNNGV. The CDR3 covers 16 residues. This CDR3 reads CASSSKTASNTGELFF. DNA of the CDR3: TGTGCCAGCAGCTCCAAAACAGCCTCGAACACCGGGGAGCTGTTTTTT.

The chain recombines TRBV10-2 with TRBJ1-5, with D perhaps TRBD1 (6 bases). Germline V lookup: CDR1 WSHSY, CDR2 SAAADI. V lost 4 bases and J lost 5, with 18 bases in between. The CDR3 loop spans 16 amino acids. In DNA, the CDR3 is TGCGCCAGCAGTGGCCAGGGCAGGGGTCTCGATCAGCCCCAGCATTTT. The encoded protein is CASSGQGRGLDQPQHF.

The CDR3 loop is CASSNPGQGYNEQFF. The CDR3 coding sequence is TGTGCCAGCAGCAACCCGGGACAGGGGTACAATGAGCAGTTCTTC. The rearrangement links TRBV7-3 to TRBJ2-1; 10 bases map to TRBD1. The CDR3 extends over 15 amino acids. J was trimmed by 4 bases and V by 5 bases; bases with no gene match: 5. The germline V gene encodes CDR1 SGHTA and CDR2 FQGTGA.

This clone was seen a handful of times. This chain joins TRBV18 and TRBJ1-5; D is unclear. The V end lost 3 bases, the J end lost 2 bases, and 14 bases lay between the germline ends. The CDR3 has 16 amino acids. Germline V gene data show CDR1 as KGHSH and CDR2 as LQKENI. The CDR3 loop is CASSPSTGRGNQPQHF. As DNA, the CDR3 is TGTGCCAGCTCACCCTCGACCGGGCGAGGCAATCAGCCCCAGCATTTT.

The chain is built from TRBV4-1 and TRBJ2-2; 8 bases are shared with TRBD2. Germline V gene lookup returns CDR1 MGHRA and CDR2 YSYEKL. Losses at the gene ends were 1 base for V and 5 bases for J; bases not matched to a gene: 9. The CDR3 is made up of 17 amino acids. The CDR3, as DNA: TGCGCCAGCAGCCAAGGGTGGAAAGCGGGAGTAACCGGGGAGCTGTTTTTT. Residues: CASSQGWKAGVTGELFF.

This clone was recorded once. The J gene is TRBJ2-6, the V gene TRBV5-1, with D perhaps TRBD1 (6 bases). This CDR3 is built from 16 residues. The V and J ends lost 6 bases and 0 bases respectively, with 13 bases between them. The germline V gene has CDR1 SGHRS and CDR2 YFSETQ. CDR3 sequence (DNA): TGCGCCAGCACCTTAGGACAGACCTCTGGGGCCAACGTCCTGACTTTC. It translates to CASTLGQTSGANVLTF.

The chain recombines TRBV5-1 with TRBJ2-7, with D tentatively TRBD2 (6 bases). V lost 4 bases and J lost 1, with 15 bases in between. The CDR3 has 15 amino acids. CDR1 and CDR2 from the germline V gene are SGHRS and YFSETQ. Here the CDR3 reads CASSHGTVESYEQYF. CDR3 nucleotides: TGCGCCAGCAGCCACGGGACTGTGGAATCCTACGAGCAGTACTTC.

J is TRBJ1-4 and V is TRBV13; D ambiguous. The ends were cut back, 4 bases at V and 2 bases at J, with 11 bases in the middle. Germline CDR1 reads PRHDT; CDR2 reads FYEKMQ (reference sequence). The CDR3 extends over 15 amino acids. For the CDR3, the DNA is TGTGCCAGCAGCTCCTCTCCGGGCACTAATGAAAAACTGTTTTTT. Amino acids: CASSSSPGTNEKLFF. The variable domain in full, with the rest retrieved from reference TRBV13 and TRBJ1-4, is AAGVIQSPRHLIKEKRETATLKCYPIPRHDTVYWYQQGPGQDPQFLISFYEKMQSDKGSIPDRFSAQQFSDYHSELNMSSLELGDSALYFCASSSSPGTNEKLFFGSGTQLSVL.

J is TRBJ1-1 and V is TRBV29-1; D may be TRBD1 (6 bases). The CDR3 sequence is 11 residues long. Per germline, CDR1 SQVTM and CDR2 ANQGSEA. Trimming stripped 3 bases from V and 8 bases from J, with 10 bases between. CDR3 in DNA: TGCAGCGTTGAGACAGGACCAGAAGCTTTCTTT. Its translation: CSVETGPEAFF.

The V gene is TRBV7-9, the J gene TRBJ2-5; D remains ambiguous. This CDR3 comprises 16 residues. Between the trimmed V and J ends, which lost 4 bases and 2 bases, there was a span of 17 bases. Germline values: CDR1 SEHNR, CDR2 FQNEAQ (reference sequence). This chain's CDR3 is CASSSPTRAPQETQYF. The CDR3, as DNA: TGTGCCAGCAGCTCACCAACCCGGGCCCCGCAAGAGACCCAGTACTTC.

This rearrangement joins TRBV7-9 to TRBJ1-2, with D tentatively TRBD1 (6 bases). V lost 4 bases to trimming and J lost 5 bases, with 17 bases between them. The CDR3 consists of 15 residues. Per germline, CDR1 SEHNR and CDR2 FQNEAQ (reference sequence). The CDR3 DNA reads as TGTGCCAGCAGCTCGGTGGCGGGGGCCGTATATGGCTACACCTTC. Protein product: CASSSVAGAVYGYTF.